These 5 T cell receptor beta chains were all obtained from the same sample, sequenced in a study of blood T cell repertoires in COVID-19. Profiling relied on immunoSEQ multiplex PCR, and the TCRdb table lists in-frame clones only, not all of them. The sample holds 220,000 or so clones, 82% seen once. Sequencing was performed on peripheral blood. The receptors here all came from a woman of 80 years or more with COVID-19, enrolled during active disease.

The count of this clone is one. The chain employs TRBV6-4 and TRBJ1-1, with TRBD1 as a possible D gene (6 bases). V gave up 6 bases and J gave up 0 bases, with 8 bases separating them. The CDR3 totals 13 residues. The germline CDR1 and CDR2 sequences are MRHNA and SNTAGT. The CDR3 bases are TGTGCCAGCAGCGAGGGGGTGAACACTGAAGCTTTCTTT. Amino acid sequence: CASSEGVNTEAFF.

The chain has TRBV4-1 and TRBJ1-2; D is perhaps TRBD1 (5 bases). Trimming shortened V by 1 base and J by 2 bases, and 11 bases separated the two germline ends. The length of the CDR3 is 15 residues. CDR1 and CDR2 from the germline V gene are MGHRA and YSYEKL. As DNA, the CDR3 is TGCGCCAGCAGCCAAGGGCAGGGAAGCAACTATGGCTACACCTTC. It yields the protein CASSQGQGSNYGYTF.

This clone occurred a few times. This chain joins TRBV6-5 and TRBJ1-2; D is undetermined. The CDR3 consists of 15 residues. V was shortened by 0 bases and J by 2 bases, with 10 bases between the two germline ends. Germline CDR1 and CDR2: MNHEY and SVGAGI. The CDR3 DNA reads TGTGCCAGCAGTTACTCGATGCAGGTCAACTATGGCTACACCTTC. Protein product: CASSYSMQVNYGYTF.

The chain has TRBV2 and TRBJ1-2, with a weak D call TRBD1 (5 bases). The CDR3 sequence is 11 residues long. Trimming cost V 8 bases and J 12 bases, with 16 bases left between them. The germline gives CDR1 SNHLY, CDR2 FYNNEI. The CDR3 DNA reads TGTGCCAGCTGGAGGACGGGGGATAACACCTTC. Protein sequence: CASWRTGDNTF.

The rearrangement joins TRBV18 to TRBJ1-4; 7 bases agree with TRBD1. V lost 6 bases to trimming and J lost 7 bases; unmatched junction nucleotides: 8. Germline loops: CDR1 KGHSH, CDR2 LQKENI. The CDR3 runs 14 residues. The CDR3 loop is CASSQQGMSEKLFF. Here the CDR3 DNA reads TGTGCCAGCTCTCAACAGGGGATGAGTGAAAAACTGTTTTTT.